This TCR beta chain appears in the sequencing data of a study of PD-1 blockade in classical Hodgkin lymphoma (dated by TCRdb to 2020 to 2021). Describing the broader study: To define a peripheral blood immune signature of response to PD-1 blockade in classical Hodgkin lymphoma, the study combined TCR beta sequencing with CyTOF.

The sample's time point label, in plain terms: newly diagnosed, previously untreated cHL patient sample. A Miltenyi CD4+ T cell isolation kit was used for magnetic negative selection to purify CD4+ T cells from thawed PBMCs. As a comparison group for the relapsed/refractory trial patients, PBMCs were sequenced from patients with newly diagnosed, previously untreated classical Hodgkin lymphoma. After peripheral blood was drawn into 8 mL Vacutainer Cell Preparation Tubes, PBMCs were isolated by centrifugation and then cryopreserved. Purified CD4+ and CD8+ fractions were prepared only for cases in which an additional PBMC sample was available. Magnetically labelled cells were removed on LS columns in a quadroMACS separator, and the flow-through was retained as the purified fraction. Here is what the overall study found, with its caveats: Only a single clinical trial cohort was studied, and what caused the repertoire differences, possibly disease activity or prior therapy, remained undefined. Baseline TCR diversity was reported to be lower in newly diagnosed patients than in healthy donors and to be lower still in relapsed/refractory patients.

Genomic DNA was extracted with the Qiagen DNeasy kit from unsorted PBMCs and from negatively selected CD4+ and CD8+ fractions. TCR beta CDR3 regions were amplified by immunoSEQ multiplex PCR using primers annealing to V and J segments. A synthetic immune receptor repertoire was used to minimize amplification bias, and remaining bias was computationally removed after sequencing. The authors' analysis ran thus. Repertoire diversity was quantified as the Shannon entropy index using custom Python scripts. Unsorted, CD4+ and CD8+ repertoires were examined separately, except in combined analyses, for which CD4+ and CD8+ sequences were merged in silico. TCRdb re-hosts the immuneACCESS table, in-frame sequences only. Its copies lack some clones; in the studies checked, an unresolved V gene accounts for under half of them, and the cause for the rest is not known. V and J calls and clone size come straight from that table; D and trimming were deduced from the DNA. The sample profile shows 29,000 or so clones; around 89% of them were found once. 0.35% of the sample is taken by the ten largest.

From a lookup of the germline V gene, CDR1 and CDR2 are MNHEY and SVGAGI. Clipping removes 0 bases from V and 11 bases from J, with 6 as the unmatched junction base count. The CDR3 goes from the cysteine to the phenylalanine over 14 residues. Here the CDR3 DNA is all that survives: 42 bases in frame from base 1. A word on this clone: Its antigen specificity is not known. Base qualities are not provided; no much larger clone lies one nucleotide away.

The chain couples TRBV6-5 to TRBJ1-4; TRBD1 fits 7 bases in the junction. Material: CD4+ T cells from blood. The clonotype was recovered from a human donor with classical Hodgkin lymphoma. The CDR3 protein: CASSYSGARGKLFF. Here is the DNA: TGTGCCAGCAGTTACTCTGGGGCCAGGGGGAAACTGTTTTTT.